Listed below are T cell receptor beta chains from one sample, sequenced in a study of T cells after yellow fever vaccination. Using its own MiXCR run on the 5' RACE reads, TCRdb lists one record per CDR3 protein. The table has some 500,000 distinct CDR3 sequences, roughly 13% seen once. The sample consisted of PBMCs, taken on the day of the yellow fever booster vaccination. Receptors originate from a man in his thirties or forties who received the YFV17D yellow fever vaccine. Both conserved end residues are part of each CDR3. The order of the fields is J gene, V gene, D gene, clone size, CDR3 DNA, CDR3 protein. D genes are given only for firm matches. Expanded clones get a size class; other rows say once, few or many, or leave the size out.

>TRBJ2-7|TRBV7-2|-|many
TGTGCCAGCAGCGCCGCCTACGAGCAGTACTTC
CASSAAYEQYF
>TRBJ2-5|TRBV15|-|-
TGTGCCACCAGCGGGGCAGAAGAGACCCAGTACTTC
CATSGAEETQYF
>TRBJ2-2|TRBV24-1|-|few
TGTGCCACCAGTGATTTGGCTCTAGCCAACACCGGGGAGCTGTTTTTT
CATSDLALANTGELFF
>TRBJ2-2|TRBV6-1|TRBD2|-
TGTGCCAGCAGCGTACTAGCGGGAGGTTCCGGGGAGCTGTTTTTT
CASSVLAGGSGELFF
>TRBJ1-4|TRBV27|-|few
TGTGCCAGCAGTCAGGGAGAGGGGCGGTCTAATGAAAAACTGTTTTTT
CASSQGEGRSNEKLFF
>TRBJ2-1|TRBV6-1|-|few
TGTGCCAGCAGTCATCCGGGCCAAGGGGGAAATGAGCAGTTCTTC
CASSHPGQGGNEQFF
>TRBJ2-5|TRBV12-3/TRBV12-4|-|-
TGTGCCAGCAGTTTAGCGCGGTCCCGGGGGGAGACCCAGTACTTC
CASSLARSRGETQYF
>TRBJ2-1|TRBV27|-|many
TGTGCCAGCAGTTCTGGCTCCTACAATGAGCAGTTCTTC
CASSSGSYNEQFF
>TRBJ2-5|TRBV6-5|-|few
TGTGCCAGCAGTTTCCTTGCTGGACAGAAAGAGACCCAGTACTTC
CASSFLAGQKETQYF
>TRBJ2-7|TRBV3-1|-|-
TGTGCCAGCAGCCAAGGAGTAGCGGCAGTTCCCCACGAGCAGTACTTC
CASSQGVAAVPHEQYF
>TRBJ2-3|TRBV29-1|-|few
TGCAGCGTTGAAGGTACGGCGCGGGACAAGCAGTATTTT
CSVEGTARDKQYF
>TRBJ2-6|TRBV12-3/TRBV12-4|-|few
TGTGCCAGCAGTTTAGTAGCCTCCTCTGGGGCCAACGTCCTGACTTTC
CASSLVASSGANVLTF
>TRBJ2-4|TRBV19|-|-
TGTGCCAGTAGTATCCCGGGGATTGATGAAGTAAACATTCAGTACTTC
CASSIPGIDEVNIQYF
>TRBJ2-5|TRBV7-2|TRBD2|many
TGTGCCAGCAGCTTGCAGACTAGCGGTGGGACCCAGTACTTC
CASSLQTSGGTQYF
>TRBJ2-4|TRBV20-1|-|-
TGCAGTGCACTTTGGCCGTCAGGGCCCAAAAACATTCAGTACTTC
CSALWPSGPKNIQYF
>TRBJ2-7|TRBV6-5|TRBD2|few
TGTGCCAGCAGTTACTCGACTAGCGGGAGTATTGAGCAGTACTTC
CASSYSTSGSIEQYF
>TRBJ1-1|TRBV7-2|-|few
TGTGCCAGCAGCTTATGGCTACAAGCGAACACTGAAGCTTTCTTT
CASSLWLQANTEAFF
>TRBJ2-7|TRBV28|-|-
TGTGCCAGCAGTCGTTCCGGGACTCTGAGCTCCTACGAGCAGTACTTC
CASSRSGTLSSYEQYF
>TRBJ2-7|TRBV11-1|TRBD2|once
TGTGCCAGCAGCTTATCGGCATCAGTCGGGGGGAAAGATATGTACGAGCAGTACTTC
CASSLSASVGGKDMYEQYF
>TRBJ2-4|TRBV10-2|TRBD1|-
TGCGCCAGCAGTGAAACAGGGGGTCCCCGTTCCAAAAACATTCAGTACTTC
CASSETGGPRSKNIQYF
>TRBJ2-1|TRBV29-1|-|-
TGCAGCGTTGAAGAGAGTAGCGGCGTCTACAATGAGCAGTTCTTC
CSVEESSGVYNEQFF
>TRBJ2-7|TRBV6-6|-|-
TGTGCCTCCGAGGAGGGCAAGGAGCAGTACTTC
CASEEGKEQYF